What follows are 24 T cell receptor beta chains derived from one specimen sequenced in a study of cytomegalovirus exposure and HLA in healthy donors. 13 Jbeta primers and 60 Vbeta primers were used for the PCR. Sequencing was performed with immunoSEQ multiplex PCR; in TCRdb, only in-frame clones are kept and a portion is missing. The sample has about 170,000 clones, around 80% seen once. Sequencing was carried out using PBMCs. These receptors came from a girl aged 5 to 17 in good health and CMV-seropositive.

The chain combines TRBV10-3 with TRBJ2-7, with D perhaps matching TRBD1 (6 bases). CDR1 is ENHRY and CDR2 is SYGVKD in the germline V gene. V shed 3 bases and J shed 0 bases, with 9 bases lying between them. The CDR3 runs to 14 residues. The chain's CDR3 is CAISDTGISYEQYF. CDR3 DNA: TGTGCCATCAGTGACACAGGGATCTCCTACGAGCAGTACTTC.

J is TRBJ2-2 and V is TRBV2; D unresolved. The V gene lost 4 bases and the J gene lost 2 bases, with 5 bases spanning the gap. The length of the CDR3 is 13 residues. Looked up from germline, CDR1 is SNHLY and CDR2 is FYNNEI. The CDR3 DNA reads TGTGCCAGCAGTGTATCTAACACCGGGGAGCTGTTTTTT. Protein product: CASSVSNTGELFF.

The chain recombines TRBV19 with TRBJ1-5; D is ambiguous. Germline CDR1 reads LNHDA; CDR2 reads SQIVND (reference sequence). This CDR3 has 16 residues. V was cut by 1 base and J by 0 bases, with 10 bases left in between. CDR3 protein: CASSIGGGYSNQPQHF. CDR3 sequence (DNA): TGTGCCAGTAGTATAGGGGGAGGATATAGCAATCAGCCCCAGCATTTT.

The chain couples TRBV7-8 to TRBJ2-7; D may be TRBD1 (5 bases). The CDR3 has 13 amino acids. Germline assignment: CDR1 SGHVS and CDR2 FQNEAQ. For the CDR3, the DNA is TGTTTTATCAAGCAGAAGACAGCATACGAGCAGTACTTC. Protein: CFIKQKTAYEQYF.

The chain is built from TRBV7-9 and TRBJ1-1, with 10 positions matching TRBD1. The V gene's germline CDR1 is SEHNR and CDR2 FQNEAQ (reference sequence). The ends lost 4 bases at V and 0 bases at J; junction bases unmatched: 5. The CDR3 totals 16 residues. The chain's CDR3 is CASSSLGQGVNTEAFF. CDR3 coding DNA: TGTGCCAGCAGCTCCCTCGGACAGGGGGTGAACACTGAAGCTTTCTTT.

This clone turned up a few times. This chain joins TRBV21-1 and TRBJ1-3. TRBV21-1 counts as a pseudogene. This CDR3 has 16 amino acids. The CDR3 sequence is CASSKEVESSGNTIYF. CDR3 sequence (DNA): TGTGCCAGCAGCAAAGAGGTGGAGAGCTCTGGAAACACCATATATTTT.

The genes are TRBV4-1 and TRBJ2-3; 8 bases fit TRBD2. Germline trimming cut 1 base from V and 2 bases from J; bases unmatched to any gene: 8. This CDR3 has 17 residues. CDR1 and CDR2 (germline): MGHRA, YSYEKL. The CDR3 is CASSQVGGARNTDTQYF. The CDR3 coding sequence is TGCGCCAGCAGCCAAGTCGGGGGGGCCCGTAACACAGATACGCAGTATTTT.

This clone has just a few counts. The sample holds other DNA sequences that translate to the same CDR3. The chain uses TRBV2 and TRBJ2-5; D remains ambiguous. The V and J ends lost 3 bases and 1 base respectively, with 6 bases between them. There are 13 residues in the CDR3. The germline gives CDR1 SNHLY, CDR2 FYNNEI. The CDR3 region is CASSESVQETQYF. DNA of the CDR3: TGTGCCAGCAGTGAGTCAGTCCAAGAGACCCAGTACTTC.

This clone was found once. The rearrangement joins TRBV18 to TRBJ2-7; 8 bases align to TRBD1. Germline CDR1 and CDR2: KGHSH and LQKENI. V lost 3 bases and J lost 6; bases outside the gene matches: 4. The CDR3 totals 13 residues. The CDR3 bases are TGTGCCAGCTCACCCGAGACAGGGGCCGAGCAGTACTTC. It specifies CASSPETGAEQYF.

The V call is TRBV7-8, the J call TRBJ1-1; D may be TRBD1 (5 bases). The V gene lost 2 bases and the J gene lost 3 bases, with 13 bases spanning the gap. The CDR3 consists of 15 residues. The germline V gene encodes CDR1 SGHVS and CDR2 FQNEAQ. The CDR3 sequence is CASSLFPVGDTEAFF. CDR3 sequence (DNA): TGTGCCAGCAGCTTATTCCCGGTAGGGGACACTGAAGCTTTCTTT.

DNA of the CDR3: TGTGCCAGCTCACCAGGGACTAGCGGGATTGCAGATACGCAGTATTTT. The encoded protein is CASSPGTSGIADTQYF. V and J are TRBV18 and TRBJ2-3; TRBD2 matches 13 bases. Germline V gives CDR1 KGHSH, CDR2 LQKENI. CDR3 length equals 16 residues. The V gene end was trimmed by 2 bases and the J gene end by 4 bases; junction bases not matched to a gene: 3.

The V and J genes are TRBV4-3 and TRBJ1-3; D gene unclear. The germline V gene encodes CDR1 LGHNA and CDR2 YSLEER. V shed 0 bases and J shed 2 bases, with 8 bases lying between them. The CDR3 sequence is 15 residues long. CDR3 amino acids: CASSQDLAAGNTIYF. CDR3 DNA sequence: TGCGCCAGCAGCCAAGATCTGGCGGCTGGAAACACCATATATTTT.

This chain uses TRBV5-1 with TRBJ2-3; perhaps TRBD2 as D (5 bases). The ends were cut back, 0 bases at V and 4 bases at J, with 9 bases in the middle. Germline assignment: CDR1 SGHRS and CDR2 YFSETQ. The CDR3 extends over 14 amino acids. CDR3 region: CASSLGGSPDTQYF. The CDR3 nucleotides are TGCGCCAGCAGCTTGGGTGGGAGCCCAGATACGCAGTATTTT.

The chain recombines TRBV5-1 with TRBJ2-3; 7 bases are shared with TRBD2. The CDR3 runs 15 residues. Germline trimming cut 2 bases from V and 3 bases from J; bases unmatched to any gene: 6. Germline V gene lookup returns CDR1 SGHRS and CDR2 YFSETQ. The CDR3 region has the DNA TGCGCCAGCAGCTTTCTAGCGGAACTGACAGATACGCAGTATTTT. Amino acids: CASSFLAELTDTQYF.

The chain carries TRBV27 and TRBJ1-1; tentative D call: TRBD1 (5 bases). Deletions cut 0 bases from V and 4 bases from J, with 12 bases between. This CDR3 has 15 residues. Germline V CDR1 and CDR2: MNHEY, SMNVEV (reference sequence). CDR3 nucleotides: TGTGCCAGCAGTTTATCCCCGACAGCAGGCACTGAAGCTTTCTTT. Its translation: CASSLSPTAGTEAFF.

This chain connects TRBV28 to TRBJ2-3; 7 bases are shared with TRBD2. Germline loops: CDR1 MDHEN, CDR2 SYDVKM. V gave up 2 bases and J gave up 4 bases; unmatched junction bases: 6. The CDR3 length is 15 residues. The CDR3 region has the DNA TGTGCCAGCAGTTTAATGGGGACTAAAGCAGATACGCAGTATTTT. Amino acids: CASSLMGTKADTQYF. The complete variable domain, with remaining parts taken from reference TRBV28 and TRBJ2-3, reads DVKVTQSSRYLVKRTGEKVFLECVQDMDHENMFWYRQDPGLGLRLIYFSYDVKMKEKGDIPEGYSVSREKKERFSLILESASTNQTSMYLCASSLMGTKADTQYFGPGTRLTVL.

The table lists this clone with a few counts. Here the CDR3 DNA reads TGTGCCAGCAGTGAAGCGCCGGGACAGGGCAATCAGCCCCAGCATTTT. It specifies CASSEAPGQGNQPQHF. This chain links TRBV6-1 with TRBJ1-5; 8 positions match TRBD1. CDR3 size: 16 residues. V lost 0 bases and J lost 2; bases outside the gene matches: 3. Germline-derived CDR1 and CDR2 are MNHNS and SASEGT.

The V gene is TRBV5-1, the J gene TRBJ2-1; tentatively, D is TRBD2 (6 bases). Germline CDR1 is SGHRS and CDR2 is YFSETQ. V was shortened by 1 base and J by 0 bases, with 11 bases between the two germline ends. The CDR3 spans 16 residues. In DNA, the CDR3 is TGCGCCAGCAGCTTGCGTCGGGGGAGCTCCTACAATGAGCAGTTCTTC. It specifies CASSLRRGSSYNEQFF.

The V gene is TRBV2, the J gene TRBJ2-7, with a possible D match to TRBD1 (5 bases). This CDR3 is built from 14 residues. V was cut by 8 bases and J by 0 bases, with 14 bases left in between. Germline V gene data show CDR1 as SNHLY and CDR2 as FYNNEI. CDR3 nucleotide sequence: TGTGCCAGCCATCACAGGTTGAGCTCCTACGAGCAGTACTTC. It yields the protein CASHHRLSSYEQYF.

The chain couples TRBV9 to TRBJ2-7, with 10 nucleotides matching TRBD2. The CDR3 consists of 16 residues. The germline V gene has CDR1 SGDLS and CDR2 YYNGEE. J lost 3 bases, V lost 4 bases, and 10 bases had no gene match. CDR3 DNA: TGTGCCAGCAGCCCCCAACGAGGGACTAGCGTCTACGAGCAGTACTTC. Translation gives CASSPQRGTSVYEQYF.

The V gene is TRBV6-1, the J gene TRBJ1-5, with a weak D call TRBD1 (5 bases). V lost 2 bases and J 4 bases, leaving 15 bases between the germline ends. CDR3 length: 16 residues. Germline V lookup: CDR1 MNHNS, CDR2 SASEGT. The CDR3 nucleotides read TGTGCCAGCAGTGAACCCTTCGTCGGGGGGAATCAGCCCCAGCATTTT. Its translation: CASSEPFVGGNQPQHF.

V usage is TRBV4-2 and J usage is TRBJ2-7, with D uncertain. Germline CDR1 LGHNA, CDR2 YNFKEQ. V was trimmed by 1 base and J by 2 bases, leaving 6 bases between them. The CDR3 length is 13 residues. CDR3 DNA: TGTGCCAGCAGCCAAGGAGGTACCTACGAGCAGTACTTC. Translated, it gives CASSQGGTYEQYF.

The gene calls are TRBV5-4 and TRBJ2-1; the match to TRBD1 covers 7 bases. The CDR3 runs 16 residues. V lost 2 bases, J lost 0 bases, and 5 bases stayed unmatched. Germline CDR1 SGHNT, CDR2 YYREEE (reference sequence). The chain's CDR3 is CASSFTQGTSYNEQFF. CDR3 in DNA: TGTGCCAGCAGCTTCACACAGGGGACCTCCTACAATGAGCAGTTCTTC.

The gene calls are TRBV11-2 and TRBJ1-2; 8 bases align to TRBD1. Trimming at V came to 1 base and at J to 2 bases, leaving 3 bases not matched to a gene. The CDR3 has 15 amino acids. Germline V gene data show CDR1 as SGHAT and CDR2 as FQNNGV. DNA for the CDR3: TGTGCCAGCAGCTTAGGATCAGGGGGCAACTATGGCTACACCTTC. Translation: CASSLGSGGNYGYTF.